This T cell receptor (beta chain) is drawn from a study of blood T cell repertoires in COVID-19. Study-wide context: Italy, Spain and the United States were the sources of the convalescent and acute COVID-19 samples. The cDNA or gDNA used as material had been derived from T cells, B-cell-depleted T cells, or PBMCs.

Seattle researchers signed up patients amid active infection and tracked them longitudinally. Source study methods: Researchers report that nucleated cell counts were estimated from reference gene primer amplification. Sequencing was performed with immunoSEQ multiplex PCR; in TCRdb, only in-frame clones are kept and a portion is missing. Clone size and V and J calls were adopted from that table, with D and trimming inferred from the DNA. The sample shows about 300,000 clones, roughly 86% of them seen only once. Germline CDR1 SQVTM, CDR2 ANQGSEA. There are 12 residues in the CDR3. V was trimmed by 4 bases and J by 8 bases, leaving 14 bases between them.

The receptor's source is a woman aged 30 to 39 with COVID-19, enrolled during active disease. The chain joins TRBV29-1 to TRBJ1-2; no clear D gene. Input material: peripheral blood. Here the CDR3 reads CSVAGPRRGYTF. CDR3 sequence (DNA): TGCAGCGTTGCCGGGCCCCGGAGGGGCTACACCTTC.